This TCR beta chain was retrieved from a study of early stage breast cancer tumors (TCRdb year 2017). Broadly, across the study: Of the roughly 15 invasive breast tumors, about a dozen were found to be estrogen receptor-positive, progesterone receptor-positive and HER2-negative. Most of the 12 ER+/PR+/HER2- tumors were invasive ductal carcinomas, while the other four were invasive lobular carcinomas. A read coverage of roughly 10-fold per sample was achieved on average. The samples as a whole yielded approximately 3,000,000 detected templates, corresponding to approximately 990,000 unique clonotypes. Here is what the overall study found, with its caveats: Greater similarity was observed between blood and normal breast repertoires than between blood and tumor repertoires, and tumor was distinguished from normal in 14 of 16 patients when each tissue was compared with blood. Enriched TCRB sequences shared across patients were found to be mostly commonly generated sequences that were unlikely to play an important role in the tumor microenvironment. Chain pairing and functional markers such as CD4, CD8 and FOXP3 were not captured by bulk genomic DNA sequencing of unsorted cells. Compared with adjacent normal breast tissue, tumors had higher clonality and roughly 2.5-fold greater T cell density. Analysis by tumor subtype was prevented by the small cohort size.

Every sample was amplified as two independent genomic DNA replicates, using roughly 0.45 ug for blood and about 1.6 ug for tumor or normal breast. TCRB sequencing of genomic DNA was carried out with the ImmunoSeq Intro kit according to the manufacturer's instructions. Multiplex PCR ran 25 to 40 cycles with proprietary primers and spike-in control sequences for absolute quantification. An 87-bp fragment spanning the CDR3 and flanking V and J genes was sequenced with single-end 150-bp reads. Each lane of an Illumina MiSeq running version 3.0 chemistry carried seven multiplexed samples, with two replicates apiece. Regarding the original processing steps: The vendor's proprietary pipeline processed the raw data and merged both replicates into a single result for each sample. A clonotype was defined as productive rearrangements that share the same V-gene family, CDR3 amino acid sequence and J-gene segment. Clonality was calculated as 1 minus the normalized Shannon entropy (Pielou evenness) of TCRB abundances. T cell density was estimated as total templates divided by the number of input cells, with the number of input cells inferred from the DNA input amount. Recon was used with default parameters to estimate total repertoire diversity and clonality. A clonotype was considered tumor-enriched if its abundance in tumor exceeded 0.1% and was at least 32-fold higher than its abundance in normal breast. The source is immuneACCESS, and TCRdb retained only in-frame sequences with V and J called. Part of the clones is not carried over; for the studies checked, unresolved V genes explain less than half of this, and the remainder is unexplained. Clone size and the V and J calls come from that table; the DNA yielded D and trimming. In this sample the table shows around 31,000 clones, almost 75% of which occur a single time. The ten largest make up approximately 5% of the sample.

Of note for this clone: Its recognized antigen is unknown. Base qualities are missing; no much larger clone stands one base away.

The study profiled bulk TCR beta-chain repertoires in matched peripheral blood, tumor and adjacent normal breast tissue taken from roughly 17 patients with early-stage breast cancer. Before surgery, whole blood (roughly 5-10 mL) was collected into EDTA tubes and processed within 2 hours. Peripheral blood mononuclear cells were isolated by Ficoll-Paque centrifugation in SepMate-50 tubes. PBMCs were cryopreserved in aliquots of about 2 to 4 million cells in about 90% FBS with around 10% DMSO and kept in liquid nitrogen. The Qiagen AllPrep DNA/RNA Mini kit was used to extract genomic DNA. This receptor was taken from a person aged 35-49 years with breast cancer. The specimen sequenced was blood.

In nucleotides, the sequence is TGTGCCAGCAGCCGGTGGGGACTAGCGGGAGGGCTCAGGGGCTCCTACGAGCAGTACTTC. Its coded protein is CASSRWGLAGGLRGSYEQYF. Here the chain combines TRBV5-4 and TRBJ2-7; TRBD2 agrees with 16 junctional bases. The CDR3 spans 20 residues, from the cysteine through the phenylalanine. The read is trimmed to its CDR3 DNA, 60 bases read in frame from base 1. Here V drops 4 bases and J drops 0 bases, and the junction holds 13 bases not matched to any gene. The germline V gene (reference sequence) gives CDR1 as SGHNT and CDR2 as YYREEE. The full variable domain, with segments outside the CDR3 supplied by the reference TRBV5-4 and TRBJ2-7 proteins, appears as ETGVTQSPTHLIKTRGQQVTLRCSSQSGHNTVSWYQQALGQGPQFIFQYYREEENGRGNFPPRFSGLQFPNYSSELNVNALELDDSALYLCASSRWGLAGGLRGSYEQYFGPGTRLTVT.